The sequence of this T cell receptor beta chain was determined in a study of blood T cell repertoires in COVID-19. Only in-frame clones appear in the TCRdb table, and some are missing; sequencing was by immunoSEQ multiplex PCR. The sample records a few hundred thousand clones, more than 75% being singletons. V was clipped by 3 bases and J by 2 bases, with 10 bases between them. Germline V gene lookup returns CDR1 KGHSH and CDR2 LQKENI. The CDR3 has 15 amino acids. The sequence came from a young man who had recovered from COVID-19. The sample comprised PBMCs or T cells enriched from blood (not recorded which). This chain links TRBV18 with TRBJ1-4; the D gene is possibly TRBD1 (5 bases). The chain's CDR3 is CASSPREGTNEKLFF. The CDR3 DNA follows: TGTGCCAGCTCACCCCGGGAGGGGACTAATGAAAAACTGTTTTTT.